The T cell receptor beta chain under discussion was sequenced for a study of T cells after yellow fever vaccination. Notes on this clonotype: Its antigen remains unidentified.

The germline CDR1 and CDR2 sequences are SGHRS and YFSETQ. This CDR3 contains 15 residues. The V and J ends lost 4 bases and 5 bases respectively, with 15 bases between them. MiXCR, applied by TCRdb to the 5' RACE reads, yields one record per CDR3 protein. Among approximately 130,000 distinct CDR3 sequences listed, 13% to 15% were seen once. Study findings and constraints: It was a small share of clonotypes that appeared in both CD4 and CD8 compartments. The bulk population could contribute abundant contaminating clonotypes to FACS-sorted repertoires.

The rearrangement links TRBV5-1 to TRBJ2-2; D not certain. The source of this sequence is a man between 18 and 29 years old who received the YFV17D yellow fever vaccine. The material sequenced was CD8+ T cells sorted from PBMCs, taken 5 days after the yellow fever booster vaccination. The CDR3 DNA reads as TGCGCCAGCAGCCCCCGGCGAGGCCCAACCGGGGAGCTGTTTTTT. This encodes CASSPRRGPTGELFF. Together with reference TRBV5-1 and TRBJ2-2, the CDR3 gives the full variable domain: KAGVTQTPRYLIKTRGQQVTLSCSPISGHRSVSWYQQTPGQGLQFLFEYFSETQRNKGNFPGRFSGRQFSNSRSEMNVSTLELGDSALYLCASSPRRGPTGELFFGEGSRLTVL.